This T cell receptor (beta chain) is from a study of shared clonotypes between healthy human individuals. Study background: There were three CD4 naive, three CD4 memory, two CD8 naive and one CD8 memory plates per donor.

The ends lost 8 bases at V and 6 bases at J; junction bases unmatched: 7. The CDR3 totals 14 residues. The germline gives CDR1 MNHNS, CDR2 SASEGT. An assay was performed, and its level was deep. Clones were read by immunoSEQ multiplex PCR, and TCRdb kept only the in-frame ones, dropping some. The sample has about 2.5 million clones; 85% to 95% are singletons. This chain links TRBV6-1 with TRBJ2-3; 11 bases match TRBD1. Sequenced input: naive CD4+ T cells from PBMCs. Subset of the sample: CD45RA+ positively selected. The TCR sequence derives from a man aged 18 to 29 in good health. Some clones in this sample may be carry-over from other donors' samples. This CDR3 is CASGRTGGADTQYF. In DNA form, the CDR3 reads TGTGCCAGCGGACGGACAGGGGGCGCGGATACGCAGTATTTT.